The T cell receptor (beta chain) under discussion was sequenced for a study of T cells in Graves' hyperthyroidism and ophthalmopathy. Amplification yielded TCR beta CDR3 regions, with RNA transcripts as the source. HTBI primers were the set used in a first-round RT-PCR of the TCR CDR3. TCRdb reanalysed the multiplex PCR reads using MiXCR and keeps one entry per CDR3 protein. The data hold 450,000 to 650,000 distinct CDR3 sequences, with less than 25% observed a single time. Sequences were obtained from blood. This clonotype was sampled from a man aged 18 to 30 with Graves' hyperthyroidism.

In DNA form, the CDR3 reads TGCGCCAGCAGCCCCTTCCCGGGACTAGCGGGGGACATGGAGACCCAGTACTTC. This gives the protein CASSPFPGLAGDMETQYF. The V gene is TRBV5-1, the J gene TRBJ2-5; 14 bases match TRBD2. V lost 4 bases, J lost 5 bases, and 13 bases stayed unmatched. The CDR3 sequence is 18 residues long. Per the germline V gene, CDR1 is SGHRS and CDR2 is YFSETQ.